The 26 T cell receptor beta chains presented below share a single source sample, sequenced in a study of shared T cell receptors in the human thymus. Repertoires were generated with immunoSEQ multiplex PCR, while TCRdb's copy carries only in-frame clones and drops some. This sample carries hundreds of thousands of clones, approximately 88% of them seen once, and the ten largest clones take about 0.01%. These same records also appear under a second study, on human thymus T cells.

Sequenced sample: thymocytes. These TCRs come from a boy younger than two with a congenital heart defect.

This chain links TRBV6-1 with TRBJ1-5; D is uncertain. The germline V gene has CDR1 MNHNS and CDR2 SASEGT. Trimming cost V 3 bases and J 3 bases, with 9 bases left between them. The CDR3 runs 14 residues. The CDR3 protein is CASSDSGPNQPQHF. The CDR3 nucleotides are TGTGCCAGCAGTGATTCAGGTCCCAATCAGCCCCAGCATTTT.

The V and J genes are TRBV5-4 and TRBJ1-3; D might be TRBD1 (6 bases). Trimming removed 6 bases at V and 1 base at J, with 20 bases between. CDR1 and CDR2 (germline): SGHNT, YYREEE (reference sequence). The CDR3 sequence is 17 residues long. For the CDR3, the DNA is TGTGCCAGCATTACTAGGGGGGGACGAAAGTCTGGAAACACCATATATTTT. This translates into CASITRGGRKSGNTIYF.

This clone came up once. J is TRBJ1-4 and V is TRBV30, with D unresolved. The V gene lost 3 bases and the J gene lost 0 bases, with 8 bases spanning the gap. CDR1 is GTSNPN and CDR2 is SVGIG in the germline V gene (reference sequence). This CDR3 spans 14 amino acids. The chain's CDR3 is CAWSPRSTNEKLFF. The CDR3 coding sequence is TGTGCCTGGAGCCCCAGATCAACTAATGAAAAACTGTTTTTT.

The V call is TRBV25-1, the J call TRBJ2-5; 8 positions agree with TRBD2. CDR1 is MGHDK, CDR2 SYGVNS, per germline. V lost 4 bases, J lost 4 bases, and 11 bases stayed unmatched. This CDR3 region has 16 residues. The CDR3 DNA reads as TGTGCCAGCAGTGGTCGACTAGCGCGGAGAAGAGAGACCCAGTACTTC. This encodes CASSGRLARRRETQYF.

This clone has a single count. V usage is TRBV4-3 and J usage is TRBJ2-7; D may be TRBD2 (6 bases). V lost 4 bases to trimming and J lost 5 bases, with 15 bases between them. The CDR3 covers 14 residues. Per the germline V gene, CDR1 is LGHNA and CDR2 is YSLEER. CDR3 protein: CASSRSTRAHEQYF. The CDR3 DNA is TGCGCCAGCAGCCGCTCGACTAGAGCCCACGAGCAGTACTTC.

The rearrangement links TRBV4-3 to TRBJ2-2; 8 nucleotides align to TRBD1. This CDR3 has 18 residues. V lost 1 base to trimming and J lost 1 base; unmatched junction nucleotides: 8. Germline assignment: CDR1 LGHNA and CDR2 YSLEER. Here the CDR3 DNA reads TGCGCCAGCAGCCAAGCCAGGGGGCTGGCCGGGAACACCGGGGAGCTGTTTTTT. Encoded protein: CASSQARGLAGNTGELFF.

This clone occurred once. V gene TRBV9 combines with J gene TRBJ2-4, with 8 nucleotides matching TRBD2. Germline trimming cut 0 bases from V and 6 bases from J; bases unmatched to any gene: 11. The CDR3 spans 17 residues. Germline V gene sequence: CDR1 SGDLS, CDR2 YYNGEE. The CDR3 loop is CASSVATSGSGGNIQYF. CDR3 DNA sequence: TGTGCCAGCAGCGTAGCCACAAGCGGGAGCGGGGGAAACATTCAGTACTTC. The full variable domain, with the rest looked up from reference TRBV9 and TRBJ2-4, is DSGVTQTPKHLITATGQRVTLRCSPRSGDLSVYWYQQSLDQGLQFLIQYYNGEERAKGNILERFSAQQFPDLHSELNLSSLELGDSALYFCASSVATSGSGGNIQYFGAGTRLSVL.

The rearrangement joins TRBV28 to TRBJ2-5; D may be TRBD2 (5 bases). The CDR3 loop spans 14 amino acids. The V gene's germline CDR1 is MDHEN and CDR2 SYDVKM. V was shortened by 8 bases and J by 2 bases, with 15 bases between the two germline ends. The CDR3 is CASEGGWEQETQYF. DNA for the CDR3: TGTGCCAGCGAAGGAGGCTGGGAACAAGAGACCCAGTACTTC.

DNA for the CDR3: TGCGCCAGCAGTTCCCCTCGCAGGGGGCGCGGGGCCGACACTGAAGCTTTCTTT. It encodes CASSSPRRGRGADTEAFF. The chain carries TRBV4-1 and TRBJ1-1, with TRBD1 identical over 8 bases. Germline V gene sequence: CDR1 MGHRA, CDR2 YSYEKL. V shed 6 bases, J shed 3 bases, and the junction held 18 bases outside the gene matches. This CDR3 contains 18 residues.

The chain uses TRBV18 and TRBJ2-7, with a weak D call TRBD2 (5 bases). Germline CDR1 is KGHSH and CDR2 is LQKENI. Trimming stripped 3 bases from V and 6 bases from J, with 15 bases between. The CDR3 contains 14 residues. The CDR3 sequence: CASSPAGSRREQYF. The CDR3 DNA reads TGTGCCAGCTCACCGGCTGGGAGCCGCCGCGAGCAGTACTTC.

This clone was detected only a few times. The rearrangement joins TRBV6-5 to TRBJ2-3; D is perhaps TRBD2 (5 bases). Trimming stripped 3 bases from V and 2 bases from J, with 15 bases between. The CDR3 is 16 amino acids. Looked up from germline, CDR1 is MNHEY and CDR2 is SVGAGI. Here the CDR3 reads CASSYRRPQITDTQYF. The CDR3 nucleotides are TGTGCCAGCAGTTATAGGAGGCCCCAAATCACAGATACGCAGTATTTT.

Regarding this clone: Other nucleotide sequences from this sample produce the same CDR3. The chain joins TRBV18 to TRBJ1-5; TRBD1 matches 7 bases. Germline V gives CDR1 KGHSH, CDR2 LQKENI. The trim removed 2 bases at V and 5 bases at J, leaving 3 bases unmatched. This CDR3 comprises 14 residues. CDR3 nucleotides: TGTGCCAGCTCACCAGGGGACAGAGATCAGCCCCAGCATTTT. It encodes CASSPGDRDQPQHF.

The chain carries TRBV13 and TRBJ2-3; D perhaps matches TRBD1 (6 bases). Germline-derived CDR1 and CDR2 are PRHDT and FYEKMQ (reference sequence). Trimming shortened V by 1 base and J by 5 bases, and 16 bases separated the two germline ends. The CDR3 is 16 residues long. For the CDR3, the DNA is TGTGCCAGCAGCTTAGTACAGGGACGAGCACTAGATACGCAGTATTTT. Translated: CASSLVQGRALDTQYF. Full variable domain (remainder filled in from reference TRBV13 and TRBJ2-3): AAGVIQSPRHLIKEKRETATLKCYPIPRHDTVYWYQQGPGQDPQFLISFYEKMQSDKGSIPDRFSAQQFSDYHSELNMSSLELGDSALYFCASSLVQGRALDTQYFGPGTRLTVL.

CDR3 region: CASSLRKGARSTGELFF. CDR3 DNA: TGTGCCAGCAGCTTGCGAAAGGGGGCGAGATCCACCGGGGAGCTGTTTTTT. The V and J genes are TRBV5-4 and TRBJ2-2; TRBD1 matches 7 bases. The V and J ends lost 1 base and 4 bases, in that order; junction bases with no gene match: 10. There are 17 residues in the CDR3. Germline V gives CDR1 SGHNT, CDR2 YYREEE (reference sequence).

The chain links TRBV19 to TRBJ1-3; the D gene is possibly TRBD1 (6 bases). Between the trimmed V and J ends, which lost 10 bases and 2 bases, there was a span of 12 bases. This CDR3 spans 13 amino acids. Per the germline V gene, CDR1 is LNHDA and CDR2 is SQIVND (reference sequence). The CDR3 loop reads CATLGTTGNTIYF. The DNA of the CDR3 is TGTGCCACCCTGGGGACAACTGGAAACACCATATATTTT. Supplemented by reference TRBV19 and TRBJ1-3, the full variable domain reads DGGITQSPKYLFRKEGQNVTLSCEQNLNHDAMYWYRQDPGQGLRLIYYSQIVNDFQKGDIAEGYSVSREKKESFPLTVTSAQKNPTAFYLCATLGTTGNTIYFGEGSWLTVV.

The V and J genes are TRBV10-2 and TRBJ2-7; no firm D call. The V gene lost 5 bases and the J gene lost 7 bases, with 9 bases spanning the gap. CDR1 and CDR2 (germline): WSHSY, SAAADI. There are 11 residues in the CDR3. The CDR3 DNA reads TGCGCCAGCAGTCGTCTTTTAGAGCAGTACTTC. Translated, it gives CASSRLLEQYF.

J is TRBJ2-7 and V is TRBV11-2, with 8 bases identical to TRBD2. The CDR3 covers 18 residues. After removal of 2 bases from V and 0 bases from J, the junction contained 12 bases not matched to a gene. CDR1 and CDR2 (germline): SGHAT, FQNNGV. The CDR3 DNA is TGTGCCAGCAGCTTATTGGCGAGTACTAGCGGTAGCTCCTACGAGCAGTACTTC. Translation: CASSLLASTSGSSYEQYF.

The V gene is TRBV7-9, the J gene TRBJ2-1; 7 bases are a match to TRBD1. Germline assignment: CDR1 SEHNR and CDR2 FQNEAQ (reference sequence). The V segment lost 5 bases and the J segment 5 bases; nucleotides outside the gene matches: 6. The CDR3 covers 14 residues. The CDR3 DNA reads as TGTGCCAGCAGCGGTATTACAGGGGACAATGAGCAGTTCTTC. Translated: CASSGITGDNEQFF.

The rearrangement links TRBV30 to TRBJ2-7; 8 bases agree with TRBD2. The CDR3 contains 14 residues. After removal of 2 bases from V and 5 bases from J, the junction contained 8 bases not matched to a gene. The germline V gene has CDR1 GTSNPN and CDR2 SVGIG (reference sequence). The CDR3 region is CAWSPIAGINEQYF. DNA of the CDR3: TGTGCCTGGAGTCCCATAGCGGGAATCAACGAGCAGTACTTC. The whole variable domain, filled in from reference TRBV30 and TRBJ2-7, reads SQTIHQWPATLVQPVGSPLSLECTVEGTSNPNLYWYRQAAGRGLQLLFYSVGIGQISSEVPQNLSASRPQDRQFILSSKKLLLSDSGFYLCAWSPIAGINEQYFGPGTRLTVT.

The chain is built from TRBV5-5 and TRBJ2-7; 9 positions agree with TRBD2. The germline V gene encodes CDR1 SGHKS and CDR2 YYEKEE (reference sequence). With V trimmed by 4 bases and J by 0 bases, 14 bases remained unmatched. This CDR3 is built from 18 residues. The CDR3 reads CASSPGNPSGTSSYEQYF. The CDR3 bases are TGTGCCAGCAGCCCCGGGAATCCTAGCGGGACGAGCTCCTACGAGCAGTACTTC.

The genes are TRBV7-8 and TRBJ2-3; the match to TRBD1 covers 7 bases. This CDR3 comprises 13 residues. The J segment lost 6 bases and the V segment lost 6 bases, leaving 6 bases of the junction unmatched. Germline values: CDR1 SGHVS, CDR2 FQNEAQ. CDR3 loop: CASRPGTEDTQYF. CDR3 DNA sequence: TGTGCCAGCAGACCGGGGACAGAGGATACGCAGTATTTT.

This chain connects TRBV6-5 to TRBJ2-7; tentative D call: TRBD2 (6 bases). This CDR3 contains 14 residues. The ends were cut back, 2 bases at V and 2 bases at J, with 10 bases in the middle. Germline CDR1 and CDR2: MNHEY and SVGAGI. DNA of the CDR3: TGTGCCAGCAGTTACAACGGGAGCCCCTACGAGCAGTACTTC. This gives the protein CASSYNGSPYEQYF.

V is TRBV6-4 and J is TRBJ2-2; 13 bases fit TRBD2. This CDR3 is built from 20 residues. V trimming: 0 bases; J trimming: 0 bases; junction bases outside the gene matches: 7. CDR1 and CDR2 (germline): MRHNA, SNTAGT. For the CDR3, the DNA is TGTGCCAGCAGTGACTCTACTAGCGGGAGGGGGTTCGCGAACACCGGGGAGCTGTTTTTT. Translation: CASSDSTSGRGFANTGELFF.

The chain employs TRBV25-1 and TRBJ2-1; a weak D match, TRBD1 (5 bases). Deletions cut 6 bases from V and 5 bases from J, with 11 bases between. CDR3 length equals 13 residues. CDR1 is MGHDK and CDR2 is SYGVNS in the germline V gene. CDR3 sequence: CASRERGNNEQFF. CDR3 coding DNA: TGTGCCAGCAGGGAAAGGGGTAACAATGAGCAGTTCTTC.

The J gene is TRBJ2-1, the V gene TRBV5-6, with TRBD1 matching over 10 bases. There are 15 residues in the CDR3. Trimming took 4 bases from V and 6 from J; bases not matched to a gene: 7. Germline assignment: CDR1 SGHDT and CDR2 YYEEEE. CDR3 residues: CASSPGTGEGNEQFF. The DNA for the CDR3 is TGTGCCAGCAGCCCCGGGACAGGGGAGGGCAATGAGCAGTTCTTC.

The chain links TRBV10-2 to TRBJ2-7; 8 nucleotides align to TRBD2. V dropped 2 bases and J dropped 3; count of bases not matched to a gene: 3. Germline-derived CDR1 and CDR2 are WSHSY and SAAADI. CDR3 size: 14 residues. DNA of the CDR3: TGCGCCAGCAGTGAGGCACTAGCGGTCTACGAGCAGTACTTC. Protein: CASSEALAVYEQYF.